The 29 T cell receptor beta chains below were found in one sample sequenced in a study of shared clonotypes between healthy human individuals. Profiled with immunoSEQ multiplex PCR; TCRdb holds only in-frame clones, not every one. The sample gives about 580,000 clones, 98% of which show up once; 0.25% to 0.35% is in the top ten. CD45RO-negative CD8 cells positively selected for CCR7 made up the naive population, which excluded terminally differentiated effector memory CD45RA+ cells. The sequencing input was naive CD8+ T cells sorted from blood. The receptors shown here come from a man aged 25 to 45 in good health.

The rearrangement uses TRBV7-9 and TRBJ2-3; 7 bases align to TRBD1. V was pared by 5 bases and J by 9 bases, with 11 bases of the junction left unmatched. Looked up from germline, CDR1 is SEHNR and CDR2 is FQNEAQ (reference sequence). The CDR3 is 14 amino acids. The CDR3 here is CASSPGTDVATQYF. The CDR3 region has the DNA TGTGCCAGCAGCCCCGGGACAGACGTTGCCACGCAGTATTTT.

This clone has just one count. V is TRBV7-9 and J is TRBJ2-3, with D perhaps TRBD1 or TRBD2 (5 bases each). The CDR3 covers 16 residues. Germline CDR1 and CDR2: SEHNR and FQNEAQ (reference sequence). V shed 2 bases and J shed 7 bases, with 19 bases lying between them. The CDR3 bases are TGTGCCAGCAGCTTACGAGGGGCCGGGTTGCAAAATACGCAGTATTTT. Encoded protein: CASSLRGAGLQNTQYF.

The genes are TRBV13 and TRBJ2-5, with D possibly being TRBD1 or TRBD2 (6 bases each). Germline V gives CDR1 PRHDT, CDR2 FYEKMQ (reference sequence). V shed 6 bases and J shed 3 bases, with 20 bases lying between them. The CDR3 length is 16 residues. CDR3 coding DNA: TGTGCCAGCAGTCCAACTAGGGGGGAGAAGGAAGAGACCCAGTACTTC. This sequence encodes CASSPTRGEKEETQYF. The variable domain in full, with the rest retrieved from reference TRBV13 and TRBJ2-5, is AAGVIQSPRHLIKEKRETATLKCYPIPRHDTVYWYQQGPGQDPQFLISFYEKMQSDKGSIPDRFSAQQFSDYHSELNMSSLELGDSALYFCASSPTRGEKEETQYFGPGTRLLVL.

A single count supports this clone. V and J are TRBV23-1 and TRBJ2-4; D is unresolved. TRBV23-1 is reported as an ORF; its role is uncertain. Trimming shortened V by 7 bases and J by 0 bases, and 16 bases separated the two germline ends. The CDR3 has 16 amino acids. The CDR3 sequence is CASKKPADLAKNIQYF. DNA for the CDR3: TGCGCCAGCAAAAAACCGGCTGATCTAGCCAAAAACATTCAGTACTTC.

V is TRBV4-1 and J is TRBJ2-3; no reliable D call. V was shortened by 5 bases and J by 4 bases, with 10 bases between the two germline ends. The CDR3 contains 13 residues. CDR1 and CDR2 from the germline V gene are MGHRA and YSYEKL. Here the CDR3 reads CASSERLADTQYF. The CDR3 DNA follows: TGCGCCAGCAGCGAAAGATTAGCAGATACGCAGTATTTT.

V and J are TRBV7-6 and TRBJ2-2, with 9 bases matching TRBD2. Germline trimming cut 3 bases from V and 3 bases from J; bases unmatched to any gene: 8. The CDR3 sequence is 17 residues long. Germline CDR1 reads SGHVS; CDR2 reads FNYEAQ. DNA of the CDR3: TGTGCCAGCAGCTTGGTAGCGGGAGTCGTATACACCGGGGAGCTGTTTTTT. It specifies CASSLVAGVVYTGELFF.

This chain uses TRBV10-2 with TRBJ2-1; D gene unclear. CDR1 and CDR2 (germline): WSHSY, SAAADI. V lost 6 bases and J 7 bases, leaving 4 bases between the germline ends. The CDR3 is 10 residues long. CDR3 amino acids: CASRSNEQFF. The DNA of the CDR3 is TGCGCCAGCAGGTCAAATGAGCAGTTCTTC.

The chain recombines TRBV23-1 with TRBJ2-7, with 8 positions matching TRBD1. TRBV23-1 is an open reading frame whose function is uncertain. The CDR3 is made up of 15 amino acids. The junction had 13 bases not matched to a gene; V was cut back by 0 bases and J by 12 bases. In nucleotides, the CDR3 is TGCGCCAGCAGTCAATCGACGACGCTGTCAGGGGGCTTGTACTTC. It encodes CASSQSTTLSGGLYF.

V is TRBV27 and J is TRBJ2-1; 10 bases are a match to TRBD2. The trim removed 6 bases at V and 7 bases at J, leaving 12 bases unmatched. Germline V gives CDR1 MNHEY, CDR2 SMNVEV (reference sequence). CDR3 length: 16 amino acids. The CDR3 nucleotides are TGTGCCAGCAGCGTACAAGCGGGAGGGCCTTTAAATGAGCAGTTCTTC. This codes for CASSVQAGGPLNEQFF.

This clone was picked up one time. The chain carries TRBV19 and TRBJ2-1; 13 nucleotides align to TRBD2. The trim removed 4 bases at V and 9 bases at J, leaving 9 bases unmatched. Germline lookup yields CDR1 LNHDA and CDR2 SQIVND (reference sequence). The CDR3 is 16 residues long. The CDR3 loop reads CASSRSGTSGNGEQFF. CDR3 DNA sequence: TGTGCCAGTAGTAGGAGTGGGACTAGCGGGAACGGTGAGCAGTTCTTC.

This clone occurred once. The chain couples TRBV27 to TRBJ2-7, with a tentative D call TRBD1 (6 bases). The CDR3 contains 14 residues. Germline CDR1 reads MNHEY; CDR2 reads SMNVEV (reference sequence). The germline V and J ends were trimmed by 2 bases and 7 bases, with 15 bases remaining between them. Here the CDR3 DNA reads TGTGCCAGCAGTTTAAACAGGGCCGCTCGTGAGCAGTACTTC. Encoded protein: CASSLNRAAREQYF.

V usage is TRBV6-1 and J usage is TRBJ2-3, with 13 bases that match TRBD2. There are 15 residues in the CDR3. Germline assignment: CDR1 MNHNS and CDR2 SASEGT. Trimming took 6 bases from V and 5 from J; bases not matched to a gene: 5. The CDR3 nucleotides read TGTGCCAGCAGGGGGACTAGCGGGAAGGGAGATACGCAGTATTTT. Its protein is CASRGTSGKGDTQYF.

The rearrangement joins TRBV7-6 to TRBJ2-3; 10 nucleotides agree with TRBD2. The germline gives CDR1 SGHVS, CDR2 FNYEAQ. The CDR3 consists of 19 residues. V dropped 5 bases and J dropped 1; count of bases not matched to a gene: 15. The CDR3 DNA follows: TGTGCCAGCAGCCAGGGGCCTGGACTAGCGGCTTTGCGCACAGATACGCAGTATTTT. The encoded protein is CASSQGPGLAALRTDTQYF. The full variable domain, completed using reference TRBV7-6 and TRBJ2-3, is GAGVSQSPRYKVTKRGQDVALRCDPISGHVSLYWYRQALGQGPEFLTYFNYEAQQDKSGLPNDRFSAERPEGSISTLTIQRTEQRDSAMYRCASSQGPGLAALRTDTQYFGPGTRLTVL.

This clone was counted a single time. DNA of the CDR3: TGTGCCAGCAGCCACCGAAATCAGCCCCAGCATTTT. It is translated as CASSHRNQPQHF. The V gene is TRBV7-9, the J gene TRBJ1-5; D not resolved. Germline-derived CDR1 and CDR2 are SEHNR and FQNEAQ (reference sequence). The CDR3 contains 12 residues. Trimming took 5 bases from V and 4 from J, leaving 6 bases between them. The whole variable domain, filled in from reference TRBV7-9 and TRBJ1-5, reads DTGVSQNPRHKITKRGQNVTFRCDPISEHNRLYWYRQTLGQGPEFLTYFQNEAQLEKSRLLSDRFSAERPKGSFSTLEIQRTEQGDSAMYLCASSHRNQPQHFGDGTRLSIL.

The chain links TRBV10-3 to TRBJ1-5, with TRBD1 matching 9 bases. Trimming cost V 4 bases and J 7 bases; bases outside gene matches: 8. Germline lookup yields CDR1 ENHRY and CDR2 SYGVKD. This CDR3 contains 15 residues. For the CDR3, the DNA is TGTGCCATCAGTGTTGAACAGGGGGCACGACAGCCCCAGCATTTT. Amino acid sequence: CAISVEQGARQPQHF.

This sequence joins TRBV9 and TRBJ2-7, with 7 bases fitting TRBD2. V shed 3 bases, J shed 5 bases, and the junction held 14 bases outside the gene matches. Germline values: CDR1 SGDLS, CDR2 YYNGEE. The CDR3 runs 16 residues. The CDR3 spells CASSEWGGRTTNEQYF. For the CDR3, the DNA is TGTGCCAGCAGCGAGTGGGGCGGGAGAACAACTAACGAGCAGTACTTC.

The chain is built from TRBV7-8 and TRBJ2-5; TRBD1 matches 9 bases. The CDR3 extends over 13 amino acids. V was pared by 5 bases and J by 4 bases, with 2 bases of the junction left unmatched. Germline CDR1 reads SGHVS; CDR2 reads FQNEAQ. The CDR3 protein is CASSVGQGETQYF. CDR3 in DNA: TGTGCCAGCAGCGTGGGACAGGGAGAGACCCAGTACTTC.

This chain uses TRBV14 with TRBJ2-1, with 7 bases lining up with TRBD2. The germline gives CDR1 SGHDN, CDR2 FVKESK. Germline trimming cut 3 bases from V and 6 bases from J; bases unmatched to any gene: 11. This CDR3 comprises 16 residues. The CDR3 here is CASSHGGSHFGNEQFF. Here the CDR3 DNA reads TGTGCCAGCAGCCACGGCGGGAGTCACTTCGGCAATGAGCAGTTCTTC.

V is TRBV4-2 and J is TRBJ2-1, with a possible D match to TRBD1 (5 bases). Germline V gene data show CDR1 as LGHNA and CDR2 as YNFKEQ. CDR3 length: 15 residues. V was clipped by 5 bases and J by 0 bases, with 11 bases between them. The CDR3: CASSYDRGSYNEQFF. The DNA for the CDR3 is TGTGCCAGCAGCTATGATAGGGGCTCCTACAATGAGCAGTTCTTC.

Notes on this clone: The sample holds other DNA sequences that translate to the same CDR3. The chain uses TRBV5-6 and TRBJ1-1; D is undetermined. Trimming pared 0 bases from V and 1 base from J, leaving 4 bases between. Germline V gene sequence: CDR1 SGHDT, CDR2 YYEEEE. The CDR3 has 13 residues. The CDR3 DNA reads TGTGCCAGCAGCTTGGGAGGGAACACTGAAGCTTTCTTT. Residues: CASSLGGNTEAFF.

This clone came up once. Other DNA sequences in the same sample also yield this CDR3. The CDR3 reads CASSFTGYEQYF. CDR3 in DNA: TGTGCCAGCAGCTTTACAGGCTACGAGCAGTACTTC. The chain joins TRBV5-6 to TRBJ2-7; TRBD1 might be the D (5 bases). The CDR3 covers 12 residues. Germline values: CDR1 SGHDT, CDR2 YYEEEE. V gave up 2 bases and J gave up 3 bases, with 6 bases separating them.

This clone showed up just once. This chain connects TRBV11-2 to TRBJ2-1, with D possibly being TRBD1 (5 bases). The V gene's germline CDR1 is SGHAT and CDR2 FQNNGV. The CDR3 totals 15 residues. V lost 4 bases and J lost 3, with 13 bases in between. The CDR3 region has the DNA TGTGCCAGCAGCTCACAGGCGGCATACTACAATGAGCAGTTCTTC. Translation: CASSSQAAYYNEQFF.

This rearrangement joins TRBV10-1 to TRBJ2-5, with 9 nucleotides matching TRBD2. This CDR3 region has 19 residues. Trimming removed 5 bases from V and 5 bases from J; junction bases left unmatched: 21. The V gene's germline CDR1 is WNHNN and CDR2 SYGVQD (reference sequence). The CDR3 DNA is TGCGCCAGCAGTAACTCCGAGGCGGGAGGGCCTGGTAAGGGGGAGACCCAGTACTTC. Translation: CASSNSEAGGPGKGETQYF.

The chain recombines TRBV27 with TRBJ2-2; TRBD2 aligns across 10 bases. The CDR3 length is 19 residues. The V gene end was trimmed by 2 bases and the J gene end by 3 bases; junction bases not matched to a gene: 12. Germline CDR1 reads MNHEY; CDR2 reads SMNVEV (reference sequence). CDR3 protein: CASSLTQTRTSGYTGELFF. For the CDR3, the DNA is TGTGCCAGCAGTTTAACACAAACAAGGACTAGCGGATACACCGGGGAGCTGTTTTTT.

The rearrangement uses TRBV30 and TRBJ1-2; a weak D match, TRBD1 (6 bases). Trimming shortened V by 1 base and J by 1 base, and 10 bases separated the two germline ends. In germline, CDR1 is GTSNPN, CDR2 SVGIG (reference sequence). CDR3 length equals 14 residues. CDR3 coding DNA: TGTGCCTGGAGTGGAGGGGACAATAACTATGGCTACACCTTC. This codes for CAWSGGDNNYGYTF.

This chain uses TRBV6-1 with TRBJ2-7, with 7 positions matching TRBD2. V shed 5 bases, J shed 2 bases, and the junction held 6 bases outside the gene matches. Germline V lookup: CDR1 MNHNS, CDR2 SASEGT. The length of the CDR3 is 14 residues. The CDR3 DNA sequence: TGTGCCAGCAGTAGACGACTAGCAGCCTACGAGCAGTACTTC. It is translated as CASSRRLAAYEQYF.

The genes are TRBV29-1 and TRBJ1-2; unclear D gene. Germline CDR1 is SQVTM and CDR2 is ANQGSEA. V lost 7 bases, J lost 5 bases, and 11 bases lay in between. The CDR3 has 11 amino acids. The CDR3 loop is CSAETLYGYTF. CDR3 bases: TGCAGCGCCGAGACGCTTTATGGCTACACCTTC. Using reference TRBV29-1 and TRBJ1-2 for the parts outside the CDR3, the full variable domain is SAVISQKPSRDICQRGTSLTIQCQVDSQVTMMFWYRQQPGQSLTLIATANQGSEATYESGFVIDKFPISRPNLTFSTLTVSNMSPEDSSIYLCSAETLYGYTFGSGTRLTVV.

CDR3 in amino acids: CAWSWAYGGTEAFF. CDR3 coding DNA: TGTGCCTGGAGTTGGGCTTACGGGGGCACTGAAGCTTTCTTT. This chain links TRBV30 with TRBJ1-1, with a tentative D call TRBD1 (5 bases). Trimming removed 2 bases at V and 4 bases at J, with 14 bases between. The CDR3 totals 14 residues. The germline gives CDR1 GTSNPN, CDR2 SVGIG (reference sequence).

This clone was recorded only once. The V and J genes are TRBV29-1 and TRBJ2-7; 8 bases align to TRBD2. The CDR3 is made up of 14 amino acids. Per germline, CDR1 SQVTM and CDR2 ANQGSEA. V lost 6 bases and J lost 1; bases outside the gene matches: 8. CDR3 nucleotide sequence: TGCAGCGTCGACGGGGGGGACGTTTCCTACGAGCAGTACTTC. The encoded protein is CSVDGGDVSYEQYF.